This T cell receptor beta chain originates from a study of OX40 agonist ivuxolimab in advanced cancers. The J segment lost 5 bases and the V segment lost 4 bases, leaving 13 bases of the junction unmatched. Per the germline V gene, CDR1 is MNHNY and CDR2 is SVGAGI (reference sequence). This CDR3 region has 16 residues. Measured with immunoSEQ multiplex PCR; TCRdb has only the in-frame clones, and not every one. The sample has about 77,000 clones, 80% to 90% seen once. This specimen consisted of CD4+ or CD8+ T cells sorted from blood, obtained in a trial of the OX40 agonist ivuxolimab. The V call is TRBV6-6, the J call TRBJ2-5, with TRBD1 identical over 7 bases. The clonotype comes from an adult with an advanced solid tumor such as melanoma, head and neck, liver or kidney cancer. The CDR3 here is CASSFPIYRGSETQYF. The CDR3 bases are TGTGCCAGCAGTTTTCCGATCTACAGGGGAAGCGAGACCCAGTACTTC.